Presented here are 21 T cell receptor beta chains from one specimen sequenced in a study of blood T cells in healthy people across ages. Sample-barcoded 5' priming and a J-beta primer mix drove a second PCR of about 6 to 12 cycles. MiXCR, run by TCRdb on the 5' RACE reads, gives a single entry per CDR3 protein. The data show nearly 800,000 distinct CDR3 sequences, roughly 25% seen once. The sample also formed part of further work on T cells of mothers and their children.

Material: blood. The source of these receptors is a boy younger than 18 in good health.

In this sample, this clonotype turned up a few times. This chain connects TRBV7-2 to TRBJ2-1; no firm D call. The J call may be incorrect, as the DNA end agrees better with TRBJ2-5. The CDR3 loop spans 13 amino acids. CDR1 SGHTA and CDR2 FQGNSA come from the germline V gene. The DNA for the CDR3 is TGTGCCAGCAGCGTCGAATCACAAGAGACCCAGTACTTC. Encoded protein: CASSVESQETQYF.

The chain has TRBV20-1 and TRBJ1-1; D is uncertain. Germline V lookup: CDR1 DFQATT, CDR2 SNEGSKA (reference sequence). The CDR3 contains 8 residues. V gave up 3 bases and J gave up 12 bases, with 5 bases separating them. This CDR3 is CSARESFF. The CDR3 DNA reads TGCAGTGCTAGGGAATCTTTCTTT.

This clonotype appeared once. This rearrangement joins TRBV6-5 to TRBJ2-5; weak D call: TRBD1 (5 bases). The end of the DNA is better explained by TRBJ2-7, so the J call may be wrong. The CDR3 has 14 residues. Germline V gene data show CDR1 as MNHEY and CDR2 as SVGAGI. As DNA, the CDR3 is TGTGCCAGCAGTTTCCGACAGCTCTCCTACGAGCAGTACTTC. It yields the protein CASSFRQLSYEQYF.

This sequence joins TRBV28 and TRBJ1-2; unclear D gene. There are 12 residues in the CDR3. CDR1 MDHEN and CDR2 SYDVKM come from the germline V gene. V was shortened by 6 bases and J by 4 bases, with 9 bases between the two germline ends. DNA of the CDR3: TGTGCCAGCAGCCTTGTCTTCTATGGCTACACCTTC. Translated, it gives CASSLVFYGYTF.

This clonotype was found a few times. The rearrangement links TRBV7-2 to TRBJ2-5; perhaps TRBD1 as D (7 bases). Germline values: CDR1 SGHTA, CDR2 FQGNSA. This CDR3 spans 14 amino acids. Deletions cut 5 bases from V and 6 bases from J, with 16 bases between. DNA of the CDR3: TGTGCCAGCAGCCTTCAGGGGGGTGAGAAGACCCAGTACTTC. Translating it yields CASSLQGGEKTQYF.

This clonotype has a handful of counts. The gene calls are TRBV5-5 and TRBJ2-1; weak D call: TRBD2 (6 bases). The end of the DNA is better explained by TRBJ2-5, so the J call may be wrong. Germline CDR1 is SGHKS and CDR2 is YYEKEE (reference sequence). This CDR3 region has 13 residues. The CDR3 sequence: CATRAGGEETQYF. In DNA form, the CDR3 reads TGTGCCACCCGGGCCGGGGGTGAAGAGACCCAGTACTTC.

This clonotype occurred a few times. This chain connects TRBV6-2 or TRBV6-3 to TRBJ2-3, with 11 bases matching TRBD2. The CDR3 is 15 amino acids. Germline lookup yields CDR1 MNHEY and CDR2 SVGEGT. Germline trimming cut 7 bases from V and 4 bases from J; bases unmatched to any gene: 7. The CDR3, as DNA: TGTGCCAGCACCGCCGGGACTAGCGGTTCAGATACGCAGTATTTT. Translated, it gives CASTAGTSGSDTQYF.

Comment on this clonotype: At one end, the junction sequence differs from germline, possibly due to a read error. The DNA for the CDR3 is TGCAGTGCCAGAGACAGACTCCTCCAAGAGACCCAGTACTTC. Translating gives CSARDRLLQETQYF. The chain links TRBV20-1 to TRBJ2-5; a possible D gene is TRBD1 (5 bases). Germline V gene sequence: CDR1 DFQATT, CDR2 SNEGSKA (reference sequence). The CDR3 runs 14 residues.

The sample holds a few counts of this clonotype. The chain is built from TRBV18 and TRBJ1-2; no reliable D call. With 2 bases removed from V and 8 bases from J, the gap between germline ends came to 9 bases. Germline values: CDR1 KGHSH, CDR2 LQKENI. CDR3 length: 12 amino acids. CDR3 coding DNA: TGTGCCAGCTCACCATCCGTAGGGGGCTACACCTTC. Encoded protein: CASSPSVGGYTF.

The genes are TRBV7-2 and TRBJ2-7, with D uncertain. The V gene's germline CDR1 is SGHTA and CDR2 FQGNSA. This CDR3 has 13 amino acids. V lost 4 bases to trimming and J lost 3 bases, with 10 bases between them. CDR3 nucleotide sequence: TGTGCCAGCAGCTCGCCTAGGGTCTACGAGCAGTACTTC. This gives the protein CASSSPRVYEQYF.

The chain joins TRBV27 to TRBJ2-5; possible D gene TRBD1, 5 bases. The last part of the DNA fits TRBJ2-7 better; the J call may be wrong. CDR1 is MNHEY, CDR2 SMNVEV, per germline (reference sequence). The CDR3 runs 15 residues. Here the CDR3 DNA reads TGTGCCAGCAGTCCCGGTACTGTCAGGGTCTACGAGCAGTACTTC. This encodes CASSPGTVRVYEQYF.

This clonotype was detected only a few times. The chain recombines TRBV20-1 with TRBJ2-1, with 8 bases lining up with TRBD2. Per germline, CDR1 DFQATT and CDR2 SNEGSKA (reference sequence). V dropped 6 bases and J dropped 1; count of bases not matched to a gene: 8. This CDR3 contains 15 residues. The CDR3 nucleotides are TGCAGTGCATTAGAGGCTAGCGGGTCCTACAATGAGCAGTTCTTC. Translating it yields CSALEASGSYNEQFF.

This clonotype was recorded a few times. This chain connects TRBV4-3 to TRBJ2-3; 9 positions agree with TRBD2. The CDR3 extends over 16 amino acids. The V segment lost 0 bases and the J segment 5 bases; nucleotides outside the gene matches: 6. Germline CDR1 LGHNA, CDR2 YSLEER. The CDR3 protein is CASSQDGTSPRDTQYF. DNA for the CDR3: TGCGCCAGCAGCCAAGACGGGACTAGCCCGCGAGATACGCAGTATTTT.

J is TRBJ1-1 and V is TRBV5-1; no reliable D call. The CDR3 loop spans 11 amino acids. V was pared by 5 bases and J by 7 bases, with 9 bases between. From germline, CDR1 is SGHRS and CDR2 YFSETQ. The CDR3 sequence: CASRVGNEAFF. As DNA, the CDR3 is TGCGCCAGCAGAGTGGGAAATGAAGCTTTCTTT.

The CDR3 coding sequence is TGTGCCAGCTCACCATCGCAGGCCAAAAACATTCAGTACTTC. Residues: CASSPSQAKNIQYF. This chain uses TRBV18 with TRBJ2-4; D unresolved. V lost 2 bases to trimming and J lost 1 base, with 6 bases between them. The CDR3 has 14 residues. Germline CDR1 reads KGHSH; CDR2 reads LQKENI.

The DNA for the CDR3 is TGCGCCAGCAGCCAAGATGGCGGGGGCGGGAATGAGCAGTTCTTC. Its translation is CASSQDGGGGNEQFF. V is TRBV4-3 and J is TRBJ2-5; D is possibly TRBD2 (7 bases). The assigned J gene may be wrong: the sequence end matches TRBJ2-1 better. Germline CDR1 reads LGHNA; CDR2 reads YSLEER. The CDR3 has 15 amino acids.

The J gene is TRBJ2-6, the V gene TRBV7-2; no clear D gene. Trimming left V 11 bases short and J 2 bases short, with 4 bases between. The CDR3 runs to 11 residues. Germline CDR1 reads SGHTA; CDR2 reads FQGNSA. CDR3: CACTGANVLTF. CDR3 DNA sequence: TGTGCCTGTACTGGGGCCAACGTCCTGACTTTC.

In nucleotides, the CDR3 is TGTGCCATCAGTGAGTCGACTAGCGGGGAATTATACGAGCAGTACTTC. Protein: CAISESTSGELYEQYF. V and J are TRBV10-3 and TRBJ2-7; TRBD2 agrees at 11 bases. After removal of 0 bases from V and 4 bases from J, the junction contained 5 bases not matched to a gene. CDR1 and CDR2 (germline): ENHRY, SYGVKD. There are 16 residues in the CDR3.

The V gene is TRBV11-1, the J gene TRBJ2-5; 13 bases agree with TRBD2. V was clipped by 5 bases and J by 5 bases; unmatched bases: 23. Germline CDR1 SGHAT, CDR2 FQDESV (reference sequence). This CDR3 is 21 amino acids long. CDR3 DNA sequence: TGTGCCAGCAGCCCTACAACCCTGCCGAGGACTAGCGGGAGAGGAGGGGAGACCCAGTACTTC. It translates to CASSPTTLPRTSGRGGETQYF.

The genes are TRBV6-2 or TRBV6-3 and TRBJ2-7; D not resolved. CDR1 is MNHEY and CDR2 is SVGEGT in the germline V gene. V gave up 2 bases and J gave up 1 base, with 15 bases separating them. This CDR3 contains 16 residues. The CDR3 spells CASSYPKRQTSYEQYF. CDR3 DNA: TGTGCCAGCAGTTACCCAAAACGGCAGACTTCCTACGAGCAGTACTTC.

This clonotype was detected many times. The CDR3 region has the DNA TGTGCCAGCAGTTTAGCGACAGGGGGCGGGGAGACCCAGTACTTC. Translated, it gives CASSLATGGGETQYF. The rearrangement joins TRBV12-3 or TRBV12-4 to TRBJ2-5; 10 nucleotides align to TRBD1. The CDR3 consists of 15 residues. V shed 0 bases and J 5 bases; nucleotides not matched to a gene: 3.